Listed here are 23 T cell receptor beta chains from one sample, sequenced in a study of response to subunit inactivated influenza vaccine. TCRdb reanalysed the RT-PCR reads using MiXCR and keeps one entry per CDR3 protein. Of 500,000 to 550,000 distinct CDR3 sequences in the sample, approximately 22% were seen once. The same data also went into a second study, on T cells expressing NK-cell markers. That source adds: TCR beta libraries carry UMIs added by 5'RACE template switching.

Sequenced material: CD4+ T cells sorted from PBMCs, taken 11 to 12 days after vaccination. The receptors here all came from a man aged 45 to 65 who received an inactivated influenza vaccine.

This clonotype was observed a few times. The chain couples TRBV4-2 to TRBJ1-2; D gene uncertain. V lost 4 bases and J 4 bases, leaving 4 bases between the germline ends. The CDR3 is 11 amino acids. Germline lookup yields CDR1 LGHNA and CDR2 YNFKEQ. As DNA, the CDR3 is TGTGCCAGCAGCCGGAGCTATGGCTACACCTTC. Protein: CASSRSYGYTF.

This clonotype was recorded only once. The chain employs TRBV6-1 and TRBJ1-3; D is perhaps TRBD1 (6 bases). This CDR3 spans 16 amino acids. V was clipped by 4 bases and J by 3 bases, with 16 bases between them. The V gene's germline CDR1 is MNHNS and CDR2 SASEGT. The CDR3 bases are TGTGCCAGCAGTGCCCTCCGGGGGCAGTATGGAAACACCATATATTTT. Translation gives CASSALRGQYGNTIYF.

In its sample, this clonotype was seen a few times. The CDR3 DNA is TGTGCCAGCAGCTATCCGGGACGCCATAGCACAGATACGCAGTATTTT. This codes for CASSYPGRHSTDTQYF. This chain links TRBV7-9 with TRBJ2-3; D could derive from TRBD1 or TRBD2 (5 bases each). CDR1 is SEHNR, CDR2 FQNEAQ, per germline (reference sequence). Trimming cost V 4 bases and J 0 bases, with 14 bases left between them. The CDR3 consists of 16 residues.

Notes on this clonotype: One base away lies a much larger clone, so this may be a sequencing read error. This chain uses TRBV28 with TRBJ1-2; D possibly corresponds to TRBD1 (5 bases). The ends were cut back, 6 bases at V and 2 bases at J, with 7 bases in the middle. In germline, CDR1 is MDHEN, CDR2 SYDVKM. CDR3 size: 12 residues. The CDR3 here is CASRGVNYGYTF. The CDR3 DNA is TGTGCCAGCAGGGGGGTGAACTATGGCTACACCTTC.

This clonotype was detected a few times. The junction and the germline gene differ at one end; a read error may be behind it. The chain couples TRBV6-6 to TRBJ2-7; 12 nucleotides align to TRBD2. The CDR3 runs 12 residues. Germline V lookup: CDR1 MNHNY, CDR2 SVGAGI (reference sequence). For the CDR3, the DNA is TGTGCCAGCAGCCCTACTAGCGGGAGGCAAAACTTC. Translating gives CASSPTSGRQNF.

The chain links TRBV10-3 to TRBJ2-5; TRBD2 matches 10 bases. The CDR3 has 14 residues. CDR1 ENHRY and CDR2 SYGVKD come from the germline V gene. V lost 3 bases and J lost 4; bases outside the gene matches: 2. The CDR3 loop reads CAISDRTSGETQYF. As DNA, the CDR3 is TGTGCCATCAGTGACAGGACTAGCGGAGAGACCCAGTACTTC.

This rearrangement joins TRBV24-1 to TRBJ1-2, with 7 bases lining up with TRBD1. There are 14 residues in the CDR3. Unmatched junction bases numbered 14, after V lost 9 bases and J lost 8 bases. In germline, CDR1 is KGHDR, CDR2 SFDVKD. This CDR3 reads CATGGYRDSEGYTF. CDR3 sequence (DNA): TGTGCCACCGGAGGGTACCGGGACAGCGAAGGCTACACCTTC.

Only a few counts were recorded for this clonotype. The rearrangement uses TRBV19 and TRBJ1-2; no definite D call. V was trimmed by 8 bases and J by 3 bases, leaving 13 bases between them. There are 13 residues in the CDR3. In germline, CDR1 is LNHDA, CDR2 SQIVND (reference sequence). In DNA form, the CDR3 reads TGTGCCAGTCTCGCGGGAGATCACTATGGCTACACCTTC. Translating it yields CASLAGDHYGYTF.

This clonotype turned up a few times. V and J are TRBV29-1 and TRBJ2-5; a possible D gene is TRBD2 (5 bases). The CDR3 consists of 12 residues. In germline, CDR1 is SQVTM, CDR2 ANQGSEA. Deletions cut 4 bases from V and 5 bases from J, with 11 bases between. The chain's CDR3 is CSVVTDSETQYF. The CDR3 DNA is TGCAGCGTTGTAACGGACTCGGAGACCCAGTACTTC. The full variable domain, completed using reference TRBV29-1 and TRBJ2-5, is SAVISQKPSRDICQRGTSLTIQCQVDSQVTMMFWYRQQPGQSLTLIATANQGSEATYESGFVIDKFPISRPNLTFSTLTVSNMSPEDSSIYLCSVVTDSETQYFGPGTRLLVL.

The V and J genes are TRBV21-1 and TRBJ2-7. TRBV21-1 is reported as a pseudogene. This CDR3 is 17 amino acids long. The CDR3 sequence is CASSKDELVPRSYEQYF. For the CDR3, the DNA is TGTGCCAGCAGCAAAGATGAATTGGTTCCGAGATCTTACGAGCAGTACTTC.

V and J are TRBV14 and TRBJ2-4, with TRBD2 matching over 16 bases. The trim removed 4 bases at V and 9 bases at J, leaving 12 bases unmatched. Germline V gene lookup returns CDR1 SGHDN and CDR2 FVKESK. The CDR3 extends over 18 amino acids. CDR3 DNA: TGTGCCAGCAGCCCCCTCGGGACTAGCGGGAGGGCCTCTGGCATTCAGTACTTC. Its translation: CASSPLGTSGRASGIQYF. Based on the CDR3 plus reference TRBV14 and TRBJ2-4, the full variable domain is EAGVTQFPSHSVIEKGQTVTLRCDPISGHDNLYWYRRVMGKEIKFLLHFVKESKQDESGMPNNRFLAERTGGTYSTLKVQPAELEDSGVYFCASSPLGTSGRASGIQYFGAGTRLSVL.

The chain combines TRBV7-9 with TRBJ1-2, with D maybe TRBD1 (5 bases). V was trimmed by 1 base and J by 6 bases, leaving 9 bases between them. Per germline, CDR1 SEHNR and CDR2 FQNEAQ (reference sequence). The CDR3 runs 13 residues. The CDR3 region has the DNA TGTGCCAGCAGCTTAGGGGGCACCCATGGCTACACCTTC. Translated: CASSLGGTHGYTF. The variable domain in full, with the rest retrieved from reference TRBV7-9 and TRBJ1-2, is DTGVSQNPRHKITKRGQNVTFRCDPISEHNRLYWYRQTLGQGPEFLTYFQNEAQLEKSRLLSDRFSAERPKGSFSTLEIQRTEQGDSAMYLCASSLGGTHGYTFGSGTRLTVV.

This chain joins TRBV20-1 and TRBJ2-7, with a weak D call TRBD2 (6 bases). The CDR3 runs 15 residues. The ends were cut back, 1 base at V and 3 bases at J, with 16 bases in the middle. From germline, CDR1 is DFQATT and CDR2 SNEGSKA (reference sequence). DNA for the CDR3: TGCAGTGCTAGAGGGAGCGTAACTAGCTTCTACGAGCAGTACTTC. Amino acids: CSARGSVTSFYEQYF.

V is TRBV29-1 and J is TRBJ1-1; TRBD1 might be the D (6 bases). This CDR3 contains 13 residues. The germline CDR1 and CDR2 sequences are SQVTM and ANQGSEA. Deletions cut 7 bases from V and 0 bases from J, with 12 bases between. CDR3 loop: CSAETGMNTEAFF. DNA for the CDR3: TGCAGCGCCGAGACAGGAATGAACACTGAAGCTTTCTTT.

This clonotype has more than one count but fewer than ten. The rearrangement joins TRBV6-2 or TRBV6-3 to TRBJ1-6; no clear D. This CDR3 region has 14 residues. Germline V lookup: CDR1 MNHEY, CDR2 SVGEGT. Trimming pared 0 bases from V and 9 bases from J, leaving 9 bases between. The CDR3 sequence is CASSYSWSGSPLHF. The CDR3 DNA sequence: TGTGCCAGCAGTTACTCGTGGTCGGGTTCACCCCTCCACTTT.

The genes are TRBV6-1 and TRBJ1-1; D unclear. The CDR3 runs to 13 residues. V dropped 6 bases and J dropped 6 bases, with 14 bases sitting between them. In germline, CDR1 is MNHNS, CDR2 SASEGT. Here the CDR3 DNA reads TGTGCCAGCAGGTCATTGGGGAGGGCTGAAGCTTTCTTT. Translation gives CASRSLGRAEAFF.

This clonotype was counted only a few times. This chain uses TRBV5-6 with TRBJ1-1, with unresolved D. Germline loops: CDR1 SGHDT, CDR2 YYEEEE. CDR3 length equals 13 residues. Trimming shortened V by 1 base and J by 4 bases, and 8 bases separated the two germline ends. The DNA for the CDR3 is TGTGCCAGCAGCTTGTCCCGGAGCACTGAAGCTTTCTTT. It codes for CASSLSRSTEAFF.

This clonotype was counted a few times. The chain recombines TRBV7-2 with TRBJ1-4, with D unclear. The length of the CDR3 is 11 residues. The germline V gene has CDR1 SGHTA and CDR2 FQGNSA. V dropped 4 bases and J dropped 11 bases, with 8 bases sitting between them. CDR3 nucleotides: TGTGCCAGCAGCTCGAGAGGGAAACTGTTTTTT. Its protein product is CASSSRGKLFF.

The sample holds a few counts of this clonotype. This chain joins TRBV7-9 and TRBJ2-1, with TRBD2 matching over 9 bases. Germline values: CDR1 SEHNR, CDR2 FQNEAQ (reference sequence). The CDR3 sequence is 16 residues long. The V and J ends lost 5 bases and 4 bases, in that order; junction bases with no gene match: 9. The DNA for the CDR3 is TGTGCCAGCAGCGCGCCGGGACTAGCACCATACAATGAGCAGTTCTTC. This translates into CASSAPGLAPYNEQFF.

The chain combines TRBV18 with TRBJ2-1; D is unclear. The CDR3 covers 14 residues. CDR1 KGHSH and CDR2 LQKENI come from the germline V gene. V lost 2 bases to trimming and J lost 6 bases, with 11 bases between them. CDR3: CASSPGVRFNEQFF. Here the CDR3 DNA reads TGTGCCAGCTCACCAGGGGTCCGGTTCAATGAGCAGTTCTTC.

The chain is built from TRBV12-3 or TRBV12-4 and TRBJ2-7; 8 positions match TRBD1. The CDR3 is 15 residues long. The junction had 10 bases not matched to a gene; V was cut back by 5 bases and J by 4 bases. The CDR3 nucleotides read TGTGCCAGCAGTCCCGGACAGGGAAGATTGTACGAGCAGTACTTC. Its translation: CASSPGQGRLYEQYF.

V gene TRBV24-1 combines with J gene TRBJ2-3; D not certain. CDR3 length equals 17 residues. Trimming cost V 2 bases and J 0 bases, with 14 bases left between them. Germline V gene sequence: CDR1 KGHDR, CDR2 SFDVKD. The CDR3 is CATSDSPPAASTDTQYF. CDR3 bases: TGTGCCACCAGTGATTCCCCCCCGGCGGCTAGCACAGATACGCAGTATTTT.

This clonotype was counted between two and nine times. The rearrangement links TRBV10-3 to TRBJ2-1, with 7 bases matching TRBD1. The CDR3 totals 14 residues. Germline V gene lookup returns CDR1 ENHRY and CDR2 SYGVKD. The V and J ends lost 8 bases and 7 bases, in that order; junction bases with no gene match: 11. Here the CDR3 reads CAIGGQARGNEQFF. The CDR3 region has the DNA TGTGCCATCGGCGGACAGGCCCGTGGGAATGAGCAGTTCTTC.